A selection of T cell receptor beta chains follows, all from one sample in a study of identical twins. TCRdb recomputed calls from the 5' RACE reads with MiXCR, one row per CDR3 protein. The profile shows a few hundred thousand distinct CDR3 sequences, 6.5% of them singletons. These records were also assigned to another study, of T cells expressing NK-cell markers.

The sequencing input was CD8+ T cells sorted from blood. Receptor source: a woman in her late teens or twenties in good health. The CDR3 runs from the conserved cysteine through the conserved F or W. A D gene is named only where the DNA matches it firmly. The size field is filled for only some rows; it gives once, few, many or a size class.

.,TRBJ2-1,.,TRBV5-5,CASSLATRPVEQFF,TGTGCCAGCAGCTTGGCGACCCGCCCTGTCGAGCAGTTCTTC
.,TRBJ1-1,.,TRBV7-9,CASSLVPENTEAFF,TGTGCCAGCAGCTTAGTACCCGAGAACACTGAAGCTTTCTTT
few,TRBJ2-1,TRBD2,TRBV5-1,CASSSGLAGAYNEQFF,TGCGCCAGCAGCTCCGGACTAGCGGGGGCCTACAATGAGCAGTTCTTC
.,TRBJ2-1,TRBD1,TRBV6-1,CASRPWTGANEQFF,TGTGCCAGCAGACCTTGGACAGGGGCCAATGAGCAGTTCTTC
many,TRBJ2-7,.,TRBV5-1,CASSYLGESYEQYF,TGCGCCAGCAGCTATTTGGGGGAATCCTACGAGCAGTACTTC
many,TRBJ1-1,.,TRBV7-2,CASSLQRENTEAFF,TGTGCCAGCAGCCTTCAGCGGGAGAACACTGAAGCTTTCTTT
.,TRBJ1-2,.,TRBV11-1,CASSLSQSTGLRNYGYTF,TGTGCCAGCAGCTTAAGCCAAAGCACAGGACTAAGAAACTATGGCTACACCTTC
few,TRBJ1-1,.,TRBV6-5,CASSYSWQGDTEAFF,TGTGCCAGCAGTTACTCTTGGCAGGGCGACACTGAAGCTTTCTTT
many,TRBJ2-3,.,TRBV12-3/TRBV12-4,CASLTRDHLYTQYF,TGTGCCAGCCTGACCCGGGACCACCTTTATACGCAGTATTTT
few,TRBJ1-2,.,TRBV20-1,CSARRQYREGYTF,TGCAGTGCTAGACGTCAATACAGGGAGGGCTACACCTTC
many,TRBJ2-1,.,TRBV7-9,CASSLASYNEQFF,TGTGCCAGCAGCTTAGCCTCCTACAATGAGCAGTTCTTC
.,TRBJ2-1,TRBD2,TRBV5-4,CASSATPSGEQFF,TGTGCCAGCAGCGCCACTCCTAGCGGAGAGCAGTTCTTC
many,TRBJ2-1,.,TRBV11-1,CASSLDTGSYNEQFF,TGTGCCAGCAGCTTAGATACAGGCTCCTACAATGAGCAGTTCTTC
many,TRBJ2-1,TRBD1,TRBV29-1,CSADARDRGTYNEQFF,TGCAGCGCTGACGCCCGGGACAGGGGCACCTACAATGAGCAGTTCTTC
.,TRBJ2-7,TRBD1,TRBV7-8,CASSYTGTGTYEQYF,TGTGCCAGCAGCTATACCGGGACAGGGACCTACGAGCAGTACTTC
.,TRBJ2-2,.,TRBV20-1,CSAADTGELFF,TGCAGTGCCGCAGACACCGGGGAGCTGTTTTTT
.,TRBJ1-1,.,TRBV18,CASYGDTEAFF,TGTGCCAGCTATGGGGATACTGAAGCTTTCTTT
many,TRBJ2-7,TRBD1,TRBV5-6,CASSYPTGSYEQYF,TGTGCCAGCAGCTATCCGACAGGGTCGTACGAGCAGTACTTC
.,TRBJ2-7,.,TRBV14,CASSPPGRTITYEQYF,TGTGCCAGCAGCCCCCCCGGAAGGACCATCACCTACGAGCAGTACTTC
few,TRBJ1-2,TRBD1,TRBV7-9,CASSQPNMTGIYGYTF,TGTGCCAGCAGCCAACCGAATATGACAGGGATCTATGGCTACACCTTC
few,TRBJ2-7,.,TRBV3-1,CASSPLPSAVSYEQYF,TGTGCCAGCAGCCCTCTTCCTAGCGCTGTCTCCTACGAGCAGTACTTC
few,TRBJ1-3,.,TRBV13,CASRYEGGRGGNTIYF,TGTGCCAGCAGATACGAGGGGGGGAGAGGCGGAAACACCATATATTTT
many,TRBJ1-1,.,TRBV29-1,CSVVSGNTEAFF,TGCAGCGTCGTAAGCGGGAACACTGAAGCTTTCTTT
few,TRBJ2-2,TRBD2,TRBV9,CASSVSSGGVNTGELFF,TGTGCCAGCAGCGTGTCTAGCGGGGGCGTCAACACCGGGGAGCTGTTTTTT
many,TRBJ2-1,TRBD2,TRBV9,CASSVEAGGSYNEQFF,TGTGCCAGCAGCGTAGAAGCGGGAGGATCCTACAATGAGCAGTTCTTC
.,TRBJ2-5,.,TRBV27,CASSFLGSKGETQYF,TGTGCCAGCAGTTTTCTAGGGTCCAAAGGAGAGACCCAGTACTTC
.,TRBJ2-7,.,TRBV3-1,CASSQVEAYEQYF,TGTGCCAGCAGCCAAGTTGAAGCCTACGAGCAGTACTTC
few,TRBJ2-1,TRBD1,TRBV7-9,CASSLGQGNDEQFF,TGTGCCAGCAGCTTAGGACAGGGAAACGATGAGCAGTTCTTC
many,TRBJ2-1,TRBD2,TRBV10-2,CATGLAGNEQFF,TGCGCCACCGGACTAGCGGGCAATGAGCAGTTCTTC
few,TRBJ2-1,TRBD2,TRBV11-1,CASSPLPGLAGAYNEQFF,TGTGCCAGCAGCCCTCTCCCGGGACTAGCGGGGGCGTACAATGAGCAGTTCTTC
many,TRBJ2-2,TRBD1,TRBV12-3/TRBV12-4,CASSRPGTGTGELFF,TGTGCCAGCAGTCGTCCCGGGACAGGGACCGGGGAGCTGTTTTTT
.,TRBJ2-5,.,TRBV2,CAREERGSQETQYF,TGTGCCAGGGAAGAGAGAGGGAGCCAAGAGACCCAGTACTTC
.,TRBJ2-7,TRBD1,TRBV11-2,CASSTGTGPYEQYF,TGTGCCAGCAGCACAGGGACAGGGCCCTACGAGCAGTACTTC
few,TRBJ2-5,.,TRBV30,CACGQQTQYF,TGTGCCTGTGGACAACAGACCCAGTACTTC
.,TRBJ2-7,TRBD2,TRBV18,CASSPPSGFPYEQYF,TGTGCCAGCTCACCTCCTAGCGGGTTTCCCTACGAGCAGTACTTC
few,TRBJ2-5,.,TRBV9,CASSEGDAGETQYF,TGTGCCAGCAGCGAGGGGGACGCGGGAGAGACCCAGTACTTC
few,TRBJ2-1,TRBD2,TRBV7-8,CASSLGTSGLDNEQFF,TGTGCCAGCAGCTTAGGGACTAGCGGCCTCGACAATGAGCAGTTCTTC
few,TRBJ2-7,.,TRBV24-1,CATSDPDTHEQYF,TGTGCCACCAGTGACCCGGATACCCACGAGCAGTACTTC
.,TRBJ2-6,.,TRBV29-1,CSVDTGAGANVLTF,TGCAGCGTTGACACAGGTGCAGGGGCCAACGTCCTGACTTTC
.,TRBJ2-1,.,TRBV4-1,CASSQEEGSRREQFF,TGCGCCAGCAGCCAAGAGGAAGGTTCTAGACGCGAGCAGTTCTTC
.,TRBJ2-6,.,TRBV7-9,CASSAGRAGANVLTF,TGTGCCAGCAGTGCAGGAAGGGCCGGGGCCAACGTCCTGACTTTC
.,TRBJ2-2,.,TRBV11-3,CASSLDMEMDTGELFF,TGTGCCAGCAGCTTAGATATGGAAATGGACACCGGGGAGCTGTTTTTT
few,TRBJ2-7,.,TRBV29-1,CSVEDHGRTYEQYF,TGCAGCGTTGAAGATCATGGCAGAACCTACGAGCAGTACTTC
many,TRBJ2-1,TRBD2,TRBV6-2/TRBV6-3,CASSLSSGRYNEQFF,TGTGCCAGCAGTTTAAGTAGCGGGAGGTACAATGAGCAGTTCTTC
few,TRBJ2-7,TRBD1,TRBV6-2/TRBV6-3,CASSPFGTGDYF,TGTGCCAGCAGCCCTTTTGGGACAGGGGACTACTTC
few,TRBJ2-7,.,TRBV20-1,CSARDSDRGYEQYF,TGCAGTGCTAGAGATAGCGATAGAGGCTACGAGCAGTACTTC
many,TRBJ2-1,.,TRBV5-8,CASSPAAREQFF,TGTGCCAGCAGCCCCGCGGCAAGGGAGCAGTTCTTC
many,TRBJ1-1,.,TRBV7-9,CASSPQGRLNTEAFF,TGTGCCAGCAGCCCTCAGGGACGGCTGAACACTGAAGCTTTCTTT
many,TRBJ2-7,.,TRBV27,CASSSRGRSLYEQYF,TGTGCCAGCAGTTCTAGAGGCAGGAGCCTCTACGAGCAGTACTTC
many,TRBJ1-6,.,TRBV7-6,CASSPGADNSPLHF,TGTGCCAGCAGCCCCGGGGCCGATAATTCACCCCTCCACTTT
.,TRBJ2-3,.,TRBV7-8,CASSFPNRRDDTQYF,TGTGCCAGCAGCTTCCCAAACCGCCGGGACGATACGCAGTATTTT
few,TRBJ2-5,.,TRBV5-1,CATRAPGLETQYF,TGCGCCACCCGAGCCCCCGGACTAGAGACCCAGTACTTC
few,TRBJ2-7,.,TRBV20-1,CSVPKGSYEQYF,TGCAGTGTCCCGAAGGGGTCCTACGAGCAGTACTTC
few,TRBJ1-2,.,TRBV12-3/TRBV12-4,CATRAGSYGYTF,TGTGCCACCCGTGCAGGGTCCTATGGCTACACCTTC
many,TRBJ1-5,TRBD1,TRBV7-9,CASTSTGGGNQPQHF,TGTGCCAGCACCTCGACAGGGGGCGGCAATCAGCCCCAGCATTTT